In this sample, the clone carrying this T cell receptor beta chain turned up a few times. Antigen: not known. Samples had at least 7 million PBMCs isolated from them. Combining a sample-barcoded 5' primer with a J-beta primer mix, a second PCR ran for about 7 to 12 cycles. TCRdb used MiXCR to reprocess the 5' RACE reads, holding one entry per CDR3 protein. The sample comprises nearly 800,000 distinct CDR3 sequences, 20% to 30% of which are singletons, and roughly 3.8% rests with the top ten. This sample is part of a study of blood T cells in healthy people across ages. Germline V gives CDR1 LGHNA, CDR2 YSLEER. With V trimmed by 0 bases and J by 11 bases, 4 bases remained unmatched. CDR3 length equals 14 residues. Study-wide findings and caveats: Donors of long life had a larger count of naive CD4+ cells and greater diversity than aged donors. The unsorted PBMCs prevented any conclusive comparison of naive versus antigen-experienced cells.

Separately, the same data were catalogued under a study of T cells of mothers and their children. This second report adds: Samples were provided by three healthy Caucasian mothers and their six children.

V is TRBV4-3 and J is TRBJ2-5, with 12 nucleotides matching TRBD1. Sequenced input: blood. This sequence was found in a boy under 18 in good health. The CDR3 region has the DNA TGCGCCAGCAGCCAAGAGGGACAGGGGGCTCAGCAGTACTTC. The encoded protein is CASSQEGQGAQQYF.